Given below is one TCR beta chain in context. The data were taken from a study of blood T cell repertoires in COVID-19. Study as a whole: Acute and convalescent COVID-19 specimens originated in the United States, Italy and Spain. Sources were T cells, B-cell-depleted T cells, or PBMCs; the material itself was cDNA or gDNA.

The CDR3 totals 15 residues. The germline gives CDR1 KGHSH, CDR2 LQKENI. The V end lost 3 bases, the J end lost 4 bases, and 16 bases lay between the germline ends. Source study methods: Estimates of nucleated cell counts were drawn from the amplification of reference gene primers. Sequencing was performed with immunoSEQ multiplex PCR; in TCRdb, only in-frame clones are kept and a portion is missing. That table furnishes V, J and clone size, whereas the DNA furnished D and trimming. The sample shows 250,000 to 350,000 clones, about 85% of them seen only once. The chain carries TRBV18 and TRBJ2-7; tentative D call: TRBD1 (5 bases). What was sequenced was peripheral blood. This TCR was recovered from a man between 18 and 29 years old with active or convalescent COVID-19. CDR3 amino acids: CASSPQDKLLYEQYF. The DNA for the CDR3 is TGTGCCAGCTCACCCCAGGACAAGCTATTATACGAGCAGTACTTC.